This T cell receptor (beta chain) was observed in a study of blood T cell repertoires in COVID-19. Turning to the study itself: Acute-phase and convalescent COVID-19 samples originated in the United States, Italy and Spain.

The repertoire was sequenced with immunoSEQ multiplex PCR; TCRdb's copy has only in-frame clones and lacks some. Altogether 250,000 to 300,000 clones are present, roughly 91% being singletons, with the ten largest covering roughly 2.8%. Looked up from germline, CDR1 is MNHEY and CDR2 is SMNVEV (reference sequence). The germline V and J ends were trimmed by 5 bases and 7 bases, with 17 bases remaining between them. The CDR3 runs 15 residues. This receptor was obtained from a woman in her forties or fifties who had been exposed to COVID-19. The sample was PBMCs or T cells enriched from blood (not recorded which). The gene calls are TRBV27 and TRBJ1-4; D is unclear. The CDR3 region is CASSPTRERVEKLFF. The DNA of the CDR3 is TGTGCCAGCAGTCCGACAAGGGAGCGGGTTGAAAAACTGTTTTTT.